This entry concerns a single T cell receptor (beta chain). CDR3 size: 12 residues. Germline lookup yields CDR1 SNHLY and CDR2 FYNNEI. Trimming shortened V by 4 bases and J by 5 bases, and 8 bases separated the two germline ends. The data were obtained in a study of cytotoxic CD8 clonotypes in ibrutinib-treated CLL. Produced via immunoSEQ multiplex PCR; TCRdb's table is partial and in-frame only. The table shows a few hundred thousand clones, with roughly 79% occurring only once. This TCR was recovered from a human donor with chronic lymphocytic leukemia. The starting material was PBMCs, obtained before ibrutinib treatment. The genes are TRBV2 and TRBJ2-5, with D unclear. The CDR3, as DNA: TGTGCCAGCAGTGCGATTCGGGAGACCCAGTACTTC. Translated: CASSAIRETQYF.